These T cell receptor beta chains were read from a single sample in a study of cytomegalovirus exposure and HLA in healthy donors. Repertoires were generated with immunoSEQ multiplex PCR, while TCRdb's copy carries only in-frame clones and drops some. This sample has some 130,000 clones, with 75% to 80% found just once. The sample taken for sequencing was PBMCs. The source is a young woman in good health and CMV-seropositive. Each CDR3 is given with its conserved first and last residue. Fields, in order: D gene, V gene, J gene, clone size, CDR3 DNA, CDR3 protein. The D gene is left open where the match is weak. A row's size may be missing; if present it is once, few, many or a size class.

-	TRBV6-1	TRBJ1-1	-	TGTGCCACAAGAACAGACCGAAACACTGAAGCTTTCTTT	CATRTDRNTEAFF
-	TRBV18	TRBJ2-2	-	TGTGCCAGCTCACCAAAACAGAACACCGGGGAGCTGTTTTTT	CASSPKQNTGELFF
-	TRBV5-1	TRBJ2-3	-	TGCGCCAGCAGCCCTGGGCTAGCATATAGCACAGATACGCAGTATTTT	CASSPGLAYSTDTQYF
TRBD1	TRBV4-3	TRBJ1-1	-	TGCGCCAGCAGCCGCCTGCTGACAGGGGTTACTGAAGCTTTCTTT	CASSRLLTGVTEAFF
TRBD2	TRBV9	TRBJ2-6	few	TGTGCCAGCAGCGTAGGAGACGGGAGGAGATGGTCTGGGGCCAACGTCCTGACTTTC	CASSVGDGRRWSGANVLTF
TRBD1	TRBV2	TRBJ1-4	-	TGTGCCAGCAGTGGGAACAGGGGTGATGAAAAACTGTTTTTT	CASSGNRGDEKLFF
-	TRBV5-5	TRBJ2-3	-	TGTGCCAGCAGCCCGGGACTGGTCCCAGATACGCAGTATTTT	CASSPGLVPDTQYF
TRBD2	TRBV7-2	TRBJ2-1	-	TGTGCCAGCAGCTGGGGCGGGGGAAGAATGGTGGATGAGCAGTTCTTC	CASSWGGGRMVDEQFF
-	TRBV6-1	TRBJ1-2	-	TGTGCCAGCGCCCGGGGAAACTATGGCTACACCTTC	CASARGNYGYTF
TRBD2	TRBV28	TRBJ2-5	-	TGTGCCAGCAGTCTTCGACTAGCGGGATGGGAAGAGACCCAGTACTTC	CASSLRLAGWEETQYF
-	TRBV6-6	TRBJ1-1	few	TGTGCCAGCAGGAACACAGGGAAAGCTTTCTTT	CASRNTGKAFF
TRBD1	TRBV27	TRBJ1-5	-	TGTGCCAGCAGTTCCCCACCGGGACAGGGGGAGTATAGCAATCAGCCCCAGCATTTT	CASSSPPGQGEYSNQPQHF
TRBD1	TRBV29-1	TRBJ2-4	-	TGCAGCGTTGTGACAGGGCTAGCCGCCAAAAACATTCAGTACTTC	CSVVTGLAAKNIQYF
TRBD1	TRBV4-1	TRBJ2-7	-	TGCGCCAGCAGCCTCGTACGGGACAGCATCTACGAGCAGTACTTC	CASSLVRDSIYEQYF
TRBD1	TRBV5-1	TRBJ2-1	-	TGCGCCAGCAGCCGCGGGACAGGGGGCAATGAGCAGTTCTTC	CASSRGTGGNEQFF
TRBD1	TRBV5-6	TRBJ2-5	-	TGTGCCAGCAGCGGGACAGTCCAAGAGACCCAGTACTTC	CASSGTVQETQYF
-	TRBV7-2	TRBJ2-7	-	TGTGCCAGCAGAGAGGGGGGGAGCTCCTACGAGCAGTACTTC	CASREGGSSYEQYF
-	TRBV28	TRBJ1-2	-	TGTGCCAGCATGGAGGGAAGCTATGGCTACACCTTC	CASMEGSYGYTF
-	TRBV5-4	TRBJ2-1	few	TGTGCCAGCAGCCAAGGGGTAGGGACTAATGAGCAGTTCTTC	CASSQGVGTNEQFF
TRBD1	TRBV28	TRBJ1-1	few	TGTGCCAGCAGTTCCACCAGACAGGGTCTCGGAGCTTTCTTT	CASSSTRQGLGAFF
-	TRBV10-3	TRBJ1-1	-	TGTGCCATCAGTGAGTCGGCGAGGGCTTTCTTT	CAISESARAFF
TRBD1	TRBV7-9	TRBJ1-1	-	TGTGCCACCTCCGACAGGGGTACTGAAGCTTTCTTT	CATSDRGTEAFF
-	TRBV5-1	TRBJ1-4	large	TGCGCCAGCAGCTTGGGCGGACTGGATGAAAAACTGTTTTTT	CASSLGGLDEKLFF
-	TRBV19	TRBJ2-2	-	TGTGCCAGTACTCGGAATGGCGGCGCCGGGAACACCGGGGAGCTGTTTTTT	CASTRNGGAGNTGELFF
TRBD2	TRBV6-8	TRBJ2-1	once	TGTGCCAGCAGAACGGGACTAGCGGTCTCAAGAGAGCAGTTCTTC	CASRTGLAVSREQFF
-	TRBV11-2	TRBJ1-1	few	TGTGCCAGCAGCTTAATTAGGGAGGCGAGGACTGAAGCTTTCTTT	CASSLIREARTEAFF
-	TRBV7-8	TRBJ2-7	-	TGTGCCAGCCGGGATTTATCCTACGAGCAGTACTTC	CASRDLSYEQYF
-	TRBV5-6	TRBJ2-6	-	TGTGCCAGCAGCTTTGACAGCTCTAAGGTCCTGACTTTC	CASSFDSSKVLTF
TRBD2	TRBV5-4	TRBJ2-2	once	TGTGCCAGCAGCCGGGCGTCGGGGGGGCTTAACGGGGAGCTGTTTTTT	CASSRASGGLNGELFF
TRBD1	TRBV9	TRBJ2-5	-	TGTGCCAGCAGCGGGGGGACAGGGGCCGCCGAGGAGCAGTACTTC	CASSGGTGAAEEQYF
TRBD1	TRBV6-4	TRBJ1-6	-	TGTGCCAGCAGTGAACAGGGGGGATCACCCCTCCACTTT	CASSEQGGSPLHF
TRBD2	TRBV4-1	TRBJ2-3	-	TGCGCCAGCAGTCCCCTTCCGGGGGGAAGCACAGATACGCAGTATTTT	CASSPLPGGSTDTQYF